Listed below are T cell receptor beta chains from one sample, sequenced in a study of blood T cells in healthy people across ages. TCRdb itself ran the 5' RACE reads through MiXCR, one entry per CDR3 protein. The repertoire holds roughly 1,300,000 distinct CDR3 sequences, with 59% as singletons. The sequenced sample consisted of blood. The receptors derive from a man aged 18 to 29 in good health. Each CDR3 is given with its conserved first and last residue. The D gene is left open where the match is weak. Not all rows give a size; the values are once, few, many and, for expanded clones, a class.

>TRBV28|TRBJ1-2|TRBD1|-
TGTGCCAGCAGTCCCCCCGGGGGACAGAAGAACTATGGCTACACCTTC
CASSPPGGQKNYGYTF
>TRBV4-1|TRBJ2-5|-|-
TGCGCCAGCAGCCAAGGTTTTGCGGCGCAAGAGACCCAGTACTTC
CASSQGFAAQETQYF
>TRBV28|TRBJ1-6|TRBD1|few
TGTGCCAGCAGTTTTGGGACAGGGTCCTCTAATTCACCCCTCCACTTT
CASSFGTGSSNSPLHF
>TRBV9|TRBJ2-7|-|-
TGTGCCAGCAGCGTCAGGGGGGGCAGGGAGCCTCTGAACGAGCAGTACTTC
CASSVRGGREPLNEQYF
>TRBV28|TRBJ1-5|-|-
TGTGCCAGCTCGACGTGGCAAGGGGTTCAGCCCCAGCATTTT
CASSTWQGVQPQHF
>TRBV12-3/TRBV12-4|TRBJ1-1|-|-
TGTGCCAGCAGACAGTTAGGTCAGACTGAAGCTTTCTTT
CASRQLGQTEAFF
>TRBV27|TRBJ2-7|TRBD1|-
TGTGCCAGCAGTCCGGGACAGGGCATTGGGGAGCAGTACTTC
CASSPGQGIGEQYF
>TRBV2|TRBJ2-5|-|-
TGTGCCAGCAGGACAGTGGCTGAGACCCAGTACTTC
CASRTVAETQYF
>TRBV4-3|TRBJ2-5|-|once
TGCGCCAGCAGCCAAGATTCCGGGGAGCTGGGAGAGACCCAGTACTTC
CASSQDSGELGETQYF
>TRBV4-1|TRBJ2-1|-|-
TGCGCCAGCAGCCAAGCGTCCAGGATCTGTGAGCAGTTCTTC
CASSQASRICEQFF
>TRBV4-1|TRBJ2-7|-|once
TGCGCCAGCAGCCAACCCGCTGCGGGCCGCGAGCAGTACTTC
CASSQPAAGREQYF
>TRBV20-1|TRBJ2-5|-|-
TGCAGTGCTACTACAGGGACTTATGAGACCCAGTACTTC
CSATTGTYETQYF
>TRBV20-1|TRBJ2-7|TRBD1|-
TGCAGTGGCAGGCCCGGGACAGGGTCTGCCGAGCAGTACTTC
CSGRPGTGSAEQYF
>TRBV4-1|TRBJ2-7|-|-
TGCGCCAGCAGCCAAGAGTGGTCGGGGGACGAGCAGTACTTC
CASSQEWSGDEQYF
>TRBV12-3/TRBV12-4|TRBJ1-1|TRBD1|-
TGTGCCAGCAGTCCCGTGGACAGGACCGACACTGAAGCTTTCTTT
CASSPVDRTDTEAFF
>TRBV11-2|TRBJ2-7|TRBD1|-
TGTGCCAGCAGCTTACTAAACGACAGGGGCTACGAGCAGTACTTC
CASSLLNDRGYEQYF
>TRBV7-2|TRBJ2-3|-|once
TGTGCCAGCAGGCTTCCGGGACGTAGCACAGATACGCAGTATTTT
CASRLPGRSTDTQYF
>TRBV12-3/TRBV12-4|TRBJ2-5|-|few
TGTGCCAGCAGTCCCTCCGCGAGGCAAGAGACCCAGTACTTC
CASSPSARQETQYF
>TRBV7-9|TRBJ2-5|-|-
TGTGCCAGCAGCCCCCGGGACATTATCTATGAGCAGTACTTC
CASSPRDIIYEQYF
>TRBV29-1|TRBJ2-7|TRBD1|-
TGCAGCGTTATGGCGGGACAGGGGGCCCAAGACGAGCAGTACTTC
CSVMAGQGAQDEQYF
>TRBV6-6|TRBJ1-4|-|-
TGTGCCAGCAGGGGGACCGGGAGTAATGAAAAACTGTTTTTT
CASRGTGSNEKLFF
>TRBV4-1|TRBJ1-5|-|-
TGCGCCAGCAGCCAGAGGAGCGTTAATCAGCCCCAGCATTTT
CASSQRSVNQPQHF
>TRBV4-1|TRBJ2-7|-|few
TGCGCCAGCAGCCAAGATCCTTATATTCAGTTAAACTTATACGAGCAGTACTTC
CASSQDPYIQLNLYEQYF
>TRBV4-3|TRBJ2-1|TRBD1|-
TGCGCCAGCAGCCAAGAAGCCGGGACAGGGGTGGGCAATGAGCAGTTCTTC
CASSQEAGTGVGNEQFF
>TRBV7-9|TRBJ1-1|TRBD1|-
TGTGCCAGCAGGGGGGACAGGGATTACACTGAAGCTTTCTTT
CASRGDRDYTEAFF
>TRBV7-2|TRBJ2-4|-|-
TGTGCCAGCAGCGGCTTTTTTGTCAAAAACATTCAGTACTTC
CASSGFFVKNIQYF
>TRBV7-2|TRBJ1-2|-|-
TGTGCCAGCAGCTCACAGGACGGCCCCTATGGCTACACCTTC
CASSSQDGPYGYTF
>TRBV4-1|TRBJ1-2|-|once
TGCGCCAGCAGCCAAGAGCAATATAACTATGGCTACACCTTC
CASSQEQYNYGYTF
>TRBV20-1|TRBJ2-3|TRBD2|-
TGCAGTGCTAGAGCGTACAGAACCGAACTAGCGAGACCCACAGATACGCAGTATTTT
CSARAYRTELARPTDTQYF
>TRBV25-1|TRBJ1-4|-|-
TGTGCCAGCACAGAGACAGGAAGGAATGAAAAACTGTTTTTT
CASTETGRNEKLFF
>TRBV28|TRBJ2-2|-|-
TGTGCCAGCAGTTTACCCTCCTACAGGGTCACCGGGGAGCTGTTTTTT
CASSLPSYRVTGELFF
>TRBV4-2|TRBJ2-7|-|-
TGTGCCAGCAGCCAAGATTCAGGAGGTCCTGAGCAGTACTTC
CASSQDSGGPEQYF
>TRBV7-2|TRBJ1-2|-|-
TGTGCCAGCGGTTATCAACAGCCGTATGGCTACACCTTC
CASGYQQPYGYTF
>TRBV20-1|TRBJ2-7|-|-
TGCAGTGCTAGACAAGACCGCGCCTACGAGCAGTACTTC
CSARQDRAYEQYF
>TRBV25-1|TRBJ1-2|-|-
TGTGCCAGCAGTGAAGGGAGAAATGGCTACACCTTC
CASSEGRNGYTF
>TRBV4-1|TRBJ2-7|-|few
TGCGCCAGCAGCCGCCAACTAGGAGTACATCACGAGCAGTACTTC
CASSRQLGVHHEQYF
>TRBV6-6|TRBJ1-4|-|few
TGTGCCAGCAGTTACTTGGACAGCGAAAAACTGTTTTTT
CASSYLDSEKLFF
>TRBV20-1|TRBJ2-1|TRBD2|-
TGCAGTGCTAGAGAGGGCCTAGCGGGGAGAAACAATGAGCAGTTCTTC
CSAREGLAGRNNEQFF